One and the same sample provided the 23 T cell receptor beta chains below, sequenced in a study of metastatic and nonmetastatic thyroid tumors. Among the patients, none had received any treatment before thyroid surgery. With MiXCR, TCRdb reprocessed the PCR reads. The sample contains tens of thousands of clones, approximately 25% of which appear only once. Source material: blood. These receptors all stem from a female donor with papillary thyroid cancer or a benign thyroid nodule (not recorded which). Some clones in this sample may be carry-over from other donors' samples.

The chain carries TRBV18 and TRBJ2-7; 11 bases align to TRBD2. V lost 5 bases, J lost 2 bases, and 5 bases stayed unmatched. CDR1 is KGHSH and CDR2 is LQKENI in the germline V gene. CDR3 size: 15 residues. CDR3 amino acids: CASSVGLAVAYEQYF. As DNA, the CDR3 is TGTGCCAGCTCAGTGGGACTAGCGGTAGCCTACGAGCAGTACTTC.

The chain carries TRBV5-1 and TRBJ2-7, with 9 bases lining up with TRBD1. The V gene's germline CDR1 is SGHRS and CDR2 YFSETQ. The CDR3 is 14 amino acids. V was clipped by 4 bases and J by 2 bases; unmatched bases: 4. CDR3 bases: TGCGCCAGCAGCGGCGGGACAGGGACCTACGAGCAGTACTTC. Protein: CASSGGTGTYEQYF.

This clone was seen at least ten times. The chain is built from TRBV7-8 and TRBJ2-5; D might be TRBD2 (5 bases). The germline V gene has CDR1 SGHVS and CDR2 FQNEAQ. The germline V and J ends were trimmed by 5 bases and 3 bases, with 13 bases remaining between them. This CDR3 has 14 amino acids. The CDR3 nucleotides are TGTGCCAGCAGCGCAGCGGAGAACAAAGAGACCCAGTACTTC. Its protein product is CASSAAENKETQYF.

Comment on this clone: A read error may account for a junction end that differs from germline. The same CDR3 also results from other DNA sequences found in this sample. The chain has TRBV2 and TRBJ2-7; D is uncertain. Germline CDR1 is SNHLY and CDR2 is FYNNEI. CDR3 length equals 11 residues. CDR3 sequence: CASSAGYEQYF. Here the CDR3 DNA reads TGTGCTAGCAGTGCCGGATACGAGCAGTACTTC.

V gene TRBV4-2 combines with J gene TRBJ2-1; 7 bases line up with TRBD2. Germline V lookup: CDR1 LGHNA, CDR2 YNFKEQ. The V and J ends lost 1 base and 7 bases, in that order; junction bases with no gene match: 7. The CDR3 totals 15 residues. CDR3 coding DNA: TGTGCCAGCAGCCAAGCGTCTGGCGGGAGAAATGAGCAGTTCTTC. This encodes CASSQASGGRNEQFF.

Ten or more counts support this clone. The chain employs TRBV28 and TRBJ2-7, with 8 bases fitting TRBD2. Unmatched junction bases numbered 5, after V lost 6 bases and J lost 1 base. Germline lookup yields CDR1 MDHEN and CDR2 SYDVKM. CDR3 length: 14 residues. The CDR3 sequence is CASSRGGTSYEQYF. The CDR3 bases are TGTGCCAGCAGCCGGGGGGGTACATCCTACGAGCAGTACTTC.

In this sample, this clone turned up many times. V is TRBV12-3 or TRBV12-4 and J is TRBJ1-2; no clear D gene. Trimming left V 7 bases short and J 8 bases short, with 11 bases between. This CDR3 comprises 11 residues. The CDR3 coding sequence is TGTGCCAGCACTACTGAAATCGGCTACACCTTC. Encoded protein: CASTTEIGYTF.

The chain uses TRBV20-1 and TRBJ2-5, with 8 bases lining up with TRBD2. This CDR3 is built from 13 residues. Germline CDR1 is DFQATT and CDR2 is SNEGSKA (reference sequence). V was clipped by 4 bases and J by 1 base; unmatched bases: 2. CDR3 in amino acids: CSATGGLQETQYF. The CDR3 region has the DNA TGCAGTGCTACGGGGGGGCTCCAAGAGACCCAGTACTTC.

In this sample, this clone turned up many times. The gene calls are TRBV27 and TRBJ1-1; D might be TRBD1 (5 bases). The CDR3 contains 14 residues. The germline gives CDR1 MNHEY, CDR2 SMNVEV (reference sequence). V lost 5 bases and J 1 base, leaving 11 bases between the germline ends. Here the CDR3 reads CASSPGHQNTEAFF. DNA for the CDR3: TGTGCCAGCAGTCCCGGACACCAGAACACTGAAGCTTTCTTT.

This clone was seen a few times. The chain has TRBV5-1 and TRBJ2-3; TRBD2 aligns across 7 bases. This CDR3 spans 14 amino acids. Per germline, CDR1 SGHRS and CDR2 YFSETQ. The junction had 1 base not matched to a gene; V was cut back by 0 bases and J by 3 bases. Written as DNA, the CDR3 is TGCGCCAGCAGCTTGGGACTAGCAACAGATACGCAGTATTTT. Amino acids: CASSLGLATDTQYF.

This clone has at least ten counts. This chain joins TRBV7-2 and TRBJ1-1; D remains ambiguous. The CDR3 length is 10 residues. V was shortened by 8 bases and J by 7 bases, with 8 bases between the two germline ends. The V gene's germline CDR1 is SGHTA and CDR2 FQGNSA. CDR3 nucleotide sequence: TGTGCCAGCTTTAACGTTGAAGCTTTCTTT. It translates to CASFNVEAFF.

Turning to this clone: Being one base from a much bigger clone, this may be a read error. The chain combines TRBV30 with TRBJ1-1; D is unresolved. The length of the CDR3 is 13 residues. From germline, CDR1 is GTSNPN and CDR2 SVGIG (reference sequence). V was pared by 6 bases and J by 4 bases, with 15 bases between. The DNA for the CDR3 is TGTGCCTGTAAAAACCCGGGAGGCACTGAAGCTTTCTTT. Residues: CACKNPGGTEAFF.

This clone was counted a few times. The CDR3 DNA follows: TGTGCCAGCAGTTTAATCGGGGGACCTAGGACCTACGAGCAGTACTTC. The encoded protein is CASSLIGGPRTYEQYF. The chain combines TRBV12-3 or TRBV12-4 with TRBJ2-7, with D possibly matching TRBD2 (6 bases). The V end was cut by 2 bases, the J end by 2 bases, with 16 bases between. This CDR3 has 16 amino acids.

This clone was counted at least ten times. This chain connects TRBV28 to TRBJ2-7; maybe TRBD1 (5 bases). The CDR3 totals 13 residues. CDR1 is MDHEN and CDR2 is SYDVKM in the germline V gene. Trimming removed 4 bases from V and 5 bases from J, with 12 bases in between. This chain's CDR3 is CASSSRANHEQYF. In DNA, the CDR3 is TGTGCCAGCAGTTCCAGGGCCAACCACGAGCAGTACTTC.

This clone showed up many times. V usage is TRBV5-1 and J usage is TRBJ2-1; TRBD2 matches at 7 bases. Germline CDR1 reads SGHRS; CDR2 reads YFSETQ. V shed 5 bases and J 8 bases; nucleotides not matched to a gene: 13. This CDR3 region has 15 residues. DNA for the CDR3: TGCGCCAGCAGAAGAACCGGGACTACACTGGATGAGCAGTTCTTC. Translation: CASRRTGTTLDEQFF.

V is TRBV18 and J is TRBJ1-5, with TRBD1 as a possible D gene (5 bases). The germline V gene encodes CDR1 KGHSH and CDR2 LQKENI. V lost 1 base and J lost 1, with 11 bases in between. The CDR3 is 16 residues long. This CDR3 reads CASSPLGTLSNQPQHF. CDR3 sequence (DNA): TGTGCCAGCTCACCACTCGGGACTCTCAGCAATCAGCCCCAGCATTTT.

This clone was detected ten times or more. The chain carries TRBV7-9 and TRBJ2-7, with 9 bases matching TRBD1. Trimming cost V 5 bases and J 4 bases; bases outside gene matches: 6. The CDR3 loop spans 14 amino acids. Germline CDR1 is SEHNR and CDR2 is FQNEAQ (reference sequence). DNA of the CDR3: TGTGCCAGCAGCCTAGGGACAGGGAGGTACGAGCAGTACTTC. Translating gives CASSLGTGRYEQYF.

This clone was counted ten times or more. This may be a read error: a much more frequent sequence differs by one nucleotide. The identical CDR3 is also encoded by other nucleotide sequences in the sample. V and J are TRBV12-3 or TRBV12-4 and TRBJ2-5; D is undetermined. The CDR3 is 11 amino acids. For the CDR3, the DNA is TGTGCCAGCAGTTTGACGGAGACCCAGTATTTC. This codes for CASSLTETQYF.

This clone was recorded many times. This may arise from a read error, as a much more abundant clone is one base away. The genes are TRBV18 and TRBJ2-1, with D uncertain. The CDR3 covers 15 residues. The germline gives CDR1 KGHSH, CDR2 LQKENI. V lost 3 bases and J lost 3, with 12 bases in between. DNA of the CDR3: TGTGCCAGCTCACCCATGGGTAGCCACTACAATGAGCAGTTCTTC. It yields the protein CASSPMGSHYNEQFF. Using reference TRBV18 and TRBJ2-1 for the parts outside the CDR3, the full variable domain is NAGVMQNPRHLVRRRGQEARLRCSPMKGHSHVYWYRQLPEEGLKFMVYLQKENIIDESGMPKERFSAEFPKEGPSILRIQQVVRGDSAAYFCASSPMGSHYNEQFFGPGTRLTVL.

The CDR3 sequence is CASSSDGLTSSGYTF. The CDR3 nucleotides are TGTGCCAGCAGTTCCGACGGACTAACCTCCTCTGGCTACACCTTC. V gene TRBV28 combines with J gene TRBJ1-2, with D unclear. Germline CDR1 is MDHEN and CDR2 is SYDVKM. The CDR3 is made up of 15 amino acids. Trimming took off 4 bases at V and 7 bases at J, with 19 bases between the two ends.

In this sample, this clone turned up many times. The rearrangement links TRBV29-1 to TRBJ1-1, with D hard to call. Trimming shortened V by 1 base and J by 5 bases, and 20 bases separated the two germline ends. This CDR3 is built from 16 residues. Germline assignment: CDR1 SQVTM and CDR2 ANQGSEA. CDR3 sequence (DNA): TGCAGCGTTGAAGGGAACACGGTGGCCACGGGGACTGAAGCTTTCTTT. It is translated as CSVEGNTVATGTEAFF.

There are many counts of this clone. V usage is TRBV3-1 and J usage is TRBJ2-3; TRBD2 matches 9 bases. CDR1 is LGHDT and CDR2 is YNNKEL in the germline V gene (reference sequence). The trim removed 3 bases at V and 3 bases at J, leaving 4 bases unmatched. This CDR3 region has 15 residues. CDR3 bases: TGTGCCAGCAGCCACCTAGCGGGACGTACAGATACGCAGTATTTT. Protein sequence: CASSHLAGRTDTQYF.

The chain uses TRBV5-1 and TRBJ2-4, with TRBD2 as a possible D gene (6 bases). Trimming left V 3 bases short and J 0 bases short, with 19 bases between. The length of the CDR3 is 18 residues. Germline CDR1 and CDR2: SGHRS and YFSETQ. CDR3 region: CASSWGSVGGLAKNIQYF. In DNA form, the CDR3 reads TGCGCCAGCAGCTGGGGCTCAGTGGGGGGACTAGCCAAAAACATTCAGTACTTC.